This entry features one T cell receptor beta chain sequence. The antigen remains undetermined. This sample was taken from a study of T cells in narcolepsy. Study background: Donors had narcolepsy type 1 or type 2, or were healthy controls. Study conclusions and caveats: Same-patient CSF and blood CD4+ T cell clonotypes included HCRT-specific and TRIB2-specific autoreactive ones.

This table comes from immunoSEQ multiplex PCR, and its TCRdb copy is limited to in-frame clones, with some not included. The repertoire holds roughly 20,000 clones, with about four fifths as singletons. Unmatched junction bases numbered 12, after V lost 3 bases and J lost 4 bases. CDR1 and CDR2 from the germline V gene are SGHAT and FQNNGV. The length of the CDR3 is 17 residues. The TCR sequence derives from a human donor in good health. The V call is TRBV11-2, the J call TRBJ1-2, with TRBD1 identical over 9 bases. Sequencing was carried out using memory (CD45RA-) CD4+ T cells from blood. The CDR3 spells CASSLVTGGSGTYGYTF. CDR3 bases: TGTGCCAGCAGCTTGGTAACAGGGGGCAGTGGGACCTATGGCTACACCTTC. Supplemented by reference TRBV11-2 and TRBJ1-2, the full variable domain reads EAGVAQSPRYKIIEKRQSVAFWCNPISGHATLYWYQQILGQGPKLLIQFQNNGVVDDSQLPKDRFSAERLKGVDSTLKIQPAKLEDSAVYLCASSLVTGGSGTYGYTFGSGTRLTVV.